This T cell receptor (beta chain) appears in the sequencing data of a study of CD8+ T cells in alopecia areata. Study details: Treated patients were given 5 to 10 mg oral tofacitinib twice daily.

Overall study findings and caveats: Affected scalp, especially in alopecia totalis/universalis, had a higher clonality than normal scalp did. Patients showed less clear TCR sequence sharing than mice, possibly partly because of HLA diversity. Scalp and blood retained many expanded lesional clones during tofacitinib.

This clone was detected a few times. The antigen remains unidentified. Extracted from the samples, RNA was reverse transcribed into cDNA to serve as the sequencing template. Here immunoSEQ multiplex PCR was the method, and the copy in TCRdb shows in-frame clones only, minus some. The data hold around 150,000 clones, with approximately 85% observed a single time. Regarding treatment: oral pan-JAK inhibitor, 5-10 mg twice daily. In germline, CDR1 is LGHNA, CDR2 YNFKEQ. V lost 0 bases to trimming and J lost 1 base; unmatched junction nucleotides: 7. The CDR3 is 17 residues long. The sample consisted of CD8+ T cells sorted from blood, taken at week 4, from a patient treated with tofacitinib. The clonotype originates from a human donor with alopecia areata. The chain uses TRBV4-2 and TRBJ2-7; TRBD2 aligns across 9 bases. CDR3 nucleotides: TGTGCCAGCAGCCAAGAATGGAGCGGGGGGTCTTCCTACGAGCAGTACTTC. Translation gives CASSQEWSGGSSYEQYF.